The source of this T cell receptor (beta chain) is a study of siplizumab effects on memory and regulatory T cells. Profiling relied on immunoSEQ multiplex PCR, and the TCRdb table lists in-frame clones only, not all of them. The sample lists over 80,000 clones; roughly 94% were seen once. The V and J ends lost 0 bases and 2 bases respectively, with 12 bases between them. There are 16 residues in the CDR3. The germline gives CDR1 MRHNA, CDR2 SNTAGT. The source material was non-Treg CD4+ T cells sorted from blood. J is TRBJ2-3 and V is TRBV6-4, with a possible D match to TRBD2 (5 bases). The TCR comes from a human donor in good health. The CDR3 is CASSDSKSGDTDTQYF. The CDR3 DNA is TGTGCCAGCAGTGACTCGAAGTCCGGGGACACAGATACGCAGTATTTT.